The rows below give T cell receptor beta chains drawn from one sample of a study of shared clonotypes between healthy human individuals. TCRdb's copy holds only in-frame clones and misses some; the assay was immunoSEQ multiplex PCR. Of approximately 2.3 million clones detected, approximately 93% appear once; the ten largest clones hold 0.35% to 0.45%. Sequencing used naive CD4+ T cells from PBMCs. These receptors came from a man between 18 and 29 years old in good health. Some clones in this sample may be carry-over from other donors' samples. The CDR3 runs from the conserved cysteine through the conserved F or W. The D gene is left open where the match is weak. A row's size may be missing; if present it is once, few, many or a size class.

14	-	TRBV7-3	TRBJ1-1	-	CASSPKDRQTVAFF	TGTGCCAGCAGCCCTAAGGATCGACAAACGGTAGCTTTCTTT
19	TRBD2	TRBV4-3	TRBJ2-5	-	CASSQAGRTSGSPQETQYF	TGCGCCAGCAGCCAAGCCGGGAGGACTAGCGGGAGTCCTCAAGAGACCCAGTACTTC
16	TRBD2	TRBV27	TRBJ2-2	-	CASILAGGPKVGELFF	TGTGCCAGCATTCTAGCGGGAGGGCCTAAGGTCGGGGAGCTGTTTTTT
12	-	TRBV15	TRBJ1-5	-	CATSAFNQPQHF	TGTGCCACCAGCGCATTCAATCAGCCCCAGCATTTT
13	TRBD1	TRBV6-1	TRBJ1-1	-	CASNGDRNTEAFF	TGTGCCAGCAACGGGGACAGGAACACTGAAGCTTTCTTT
12	-	TRBV28	TRBJ1-1	few	CASKDRQLEAFF	TGTGCCAGCAAAGATAGACAGCTTGAAGCTTTCTTT
14	-	TRBV5-1	TRBJ2-5	-	CASSLGQYQETQYF	TGCGCCAGCAGCTTGGGCCAGTACCAAGAGACCCAGTACTTC
15	TRBD1	TRBV9	TRBJ1-2	-	CASSSQQGAYYGYTF	TGTGCCAGCAGCTCCCAACAGGGGGCATATTATGGCTACACCTTC
14	-	TRBV11-3	TRBJ2-1	-	CASSRDIREDEQFF	TGTGCCAGCAGCAGGGACATTCGAGAGGATGAGCAGTTCTTC
15	TRBD1	TRBV6-6	TRBJ1-1	-	CASSLHRGRHTEAFF	TGTGCCAGCAGTCTTCACAGGGGGCGCCACACTGAAGCTTTCTTT
14	TRBD2	TRBV2	TRBJ2-1	-	CASSVTSGNNEQFF	TGTGCCAGCAGTGTAACTAGCGGAAACAATGAGCAGTTCTTC
15	TRBD2	TRBV5-1	TRBJ2-3	-	CASSLSLAGTDTQYF	TGCGCCAGCAGCTTGTCGCTAGCGGGCACAGATACGCAGTATTTT
12	-	TRBV29-1	TRBJ2-4	-	CSVARGKNIQYF	TGCAGCGTTGCCAGGGGAAAAAACATTCAGTACTTC
17	-	TRBV5-1	TRBJ2-3	-	CASSYRRRDPPGDTQYF	TGCGCCAGCAGCTACCGTAGGAGGGACCCTCCGGGAGATACGCAGTATTTT
11	-	TRBV28	TRBJ2-3	few	CASSMTDTQYF	TGTGCCAGCAGTATGACAGATACGCAGTATTTT
15	-	TRBV27	TRBJ1-2	-	CASSPSGGGQKGYTF	TGTGCCAGCAGTCCGAGTGGAGGGGGACAAAAAGGCTACACCTTC
15	-	TRBV30	TRBJ1-1	-	CAWRSLHTQNTEAFF	TGTGCCTGGAGGAGTTTGCACACCCAGAACACTGAAGCTTTCTTT
13	TRBD1	TRBV7-9	TRBJ1-2	-	CASSLNDRDGYTF	TGTGCCAGCAGCTTAAATGACAGGGACGGCTACACCTTC
17	TRBD2	TRBV5-1	TRBJ2-5	-	CASITGTSGSLGETQYF	TGCGCCAGCATTACCGGGACTAGCGGGTCCCTGGGAGAGACCCAGTACTTC
15	-	TRBV9	TRBJ2-2	-	CASSPGPSNTGELFF	TGTGCCAGCAGCCCAGGCCCGTCGAACACCGGGGAGCTGTTTTTT
15	-	TRBV4-3	TRBJ1-1	-	CASSPSQSDDTEAFF	TGCGCCAGCAGCCCCTCCCAATCCGACGACACTGAAGCTTTCTTT
17	TRBD1	TRBV5-4	TRBJ2-6	-	CASSLGQGASGANVLTF	TGTGCCAGCAGCCTGGGACAGGGGGCCTCTGGGGCCAACGTCCTGACTTTC
14	-	TRBV13	TRBJ2-7	-	CASHPAGRIDEQYF	TGTGCCAGTCACCCCGCAGGGCGGATCGACGAGCAGTACTTC
12	-	TRBV29-1	TRBJ2-5	-	CSVVPGQETQYF	TGCAGCGTTGTTCCGGGACAAGAGACCCAGTACTTC
15	-	TRBV18	TRBJ2-7	-	CASSQSRDPLYEQYF	TGTGCCAGCTCCCAGTCCCGGGACCCCCTTTACGAGCAGTACTTC
14	-	TRBV6-1	TRBJ2-1	-	CASTKATTYNEQFF	TGTGCCAGCACCAAGGCTACAACGTACAATGAGCAGTTCTTC